Below, 16 T cell receptor beta chains from the same sample are listed, as sequenced in a study of blood T cell repertoires in COVID-19 (dated by TCRdb to 2018 to 2020). The library was produced with the immunoSEQ multiplex PCR assay. TCRdb retrieved this table from immuneACCESS and kept in-frame rearrangements only. Not all clones are present; in checked studies, unresolved V genes account for under half, and no reason is known for the remainder. In all, the sample holds 150,000 to 200,000 clones, and approximately 84% of those were seen once. Together, the top ten hold less than 3% of the sample. The material sequenced was peripheral blood. The receptors were sampled from a human donor with acute or convalescent COVID-19. The donor label of this sample is uncertain.

This chain connects TRBV6-1 to TRBJ1-1, with D perhaps TRBD1 (5 bases). V dropped 2 bases and J dropped 3 bases, with 10 bases sitting between them. This CDR3 region has 14 residues. Looked up from germline, CDR1 is MNHNS and CDR2 is SASEGT. The CDR3 loop is CASSETGWYTEAFF. CDR3 bases: TGTGCCAGCAGTGAAACAGGTTGGTACACTGAAGCTTTCTTT.

V usage is TRBV5-8 and J usage is TRBJ2-2; D remains unclear. V lost 0 bases to trimming and J lost 8 bases, with 8 bases between them. The germline gives CDR1 SGHTS, CDR2 YDEGEE. There are 13 residues in the CDR3. CDR3 nucleotides: TGTGCCAGCAGCTTGGTCAGAGGAGGGGAGCTGTTTTTT. Amino acids: CASSLVRGGELFF.

The chain links TRBV6-5 to TRBJ1-1; D perhaps matches TRBD1 (6 bases). The CDR3 spans 13 residues. Germline-derived CDR1 and CDR2 are MNHEY and SVGAGI. Trimming shortened V by 6 bases and J by 3 bases, and 11 bases separated the two germline ends. CDR3 loop: CASRVDSYTEAFF. In nucleotides, the CDR3 is TGTGCCAGCAGGGTGGACAGCTACACTGAAGCTTTCTTT.

The gene calls are TRBV7-9 and TRBJ1-2; possible D gene TRBD1, 5 bases. The CDR3 loop spans 16 amino acids. Trimming removed 3 bases from V and 8 bases from J, with 22 bases in between. CDR1 and CDR2 (germline): SEHNR, FQNEAQ (reference sequence). The CDR3 sequence: CASSFGTGTEAGGYTF. CDR3 in DNA: TGTGCCAGCAGCTTTGGAACGGGGACCGAGGCGGGGGGCTACACCTTC.

The chain combines TRBV6-5 with TRBJ1-5; 7 nucleotides line up with TRBD1. The CDR3 is made up of 15 amino acids. Per germline, CDR1 MNHEY and CDR2 SVGAGI. J gave up 3 bases and V 5 bases, and 7 bases lay outside the gene matches. For the CDR3, the DNA is TGTGCCAGCAGTCGACGGGACAGTCCCAATCAGCCCCAGCATTTT. Its translation: CASSRRDSPNQPQHF.

Only one count was recorded for this clone. Here the CDR3 reads CASSLPAGYEKLFF. The DNA of the CDR3 is TGTGCCAGCAGTTTGCCGGCGGGGTACGAAAAACTGTTTTTT. The V gene is TRBV6-6, the J gene TRBJ1-4; D gene uncertain. Germline V gene lookup returns CDR1 MNHNY and CDR2 SVGAGI (reference sequence). Trimming shortened V by 4 bases and J by 8 bases, and 14 bases separated the two germline ends. CDR3 length: 14 amino acids.

The V call is TRBV18, the J call TRBJ1-6; the match to TRBD1 covers 9 bases. CDR1 is KGHSH, CDR2 LQKENI, per germline. This CDR3 comprises 16 residues. V lost 1 base and J lost 10; bases outside the gene matches: 8. The CDR3: CASSPLRDREGSPLHF. The CDR3 nucleotides read TGTGCCAGCTCACCACTCCGGGACAGGGAAGGATCACCCCTCCACTTT.

This rearrangement joins TRBV28 to TRBJ1-2; TRBD1 might be the D (6 bases). V was shortened by 3 bases and J by 1 base, with 12 bases between the two germline ends. The CDR3 has 15 amino acids. Germline values: CDR1 MDHEN, CDR2 SYDVKM. CDR3 bases: TGTGCCAGCAGTTTGGGAGGGGGAAATAACTATGGCTACACCTTC. It encodes CASSLGGGNNYGYTF.

The chain recombines TRBV19 with TRBJ1-4; D unresolved. Germline V gives CDR1 LNHDA, CDR2 SQIVND (reference sequence). The CDR3 contains 16 residues. The ends were cut back, 5 bases at V and 3 bases at J, with 16 bases in the middle. CDR3 in DNA: TGTGCCAGTAGTCCCGGACTGGGAGGTCCTAATGAAAAACTGTTTTTT. Residues: CASSPGLGGPNEKLFF.

The rearrangement links TRBV7-3 to TRBJ2-2, with 10 positions matching TRBD1. With 5 bases clipped from V and 4 bases from J, the junction kept 7 bases outside the gene matches. The CDR3 has 16 residues. Germline V gives CDR1 SGHTA, CDR2 FQGTGA. For the CDR3, the DNA is TGTGCCAGCAGCGAGGGACAGGGGCTAGGCACCGGGGAGCTGTTTTTT. This codes for CASSEGQGLGTGELFF.

The rearrangement links TRBV5-8 to TRBJ1-4; a possible D gene is TRBD1 (5 bases). This CDR3 is built from 14 residues. V lost 2 bases and J lost 7, with 12 bases in between. Looked up from germline, CDR1 is SGHTS and CDR2 is YDEGEE. CDR3 nucleotides: TGTGCCAGCAGCTTTGGGGGGTCTGGTGAAAAACTGTTTTTT. Its protein is CASSFGGSGEKLFF.

V usage is TRBV6-1 and J usage is TRBJ2-7; D might be TRBD2 (6 bases). Trimming stripped 0 bases from V and 2 bases from J, with 14 bases between. The CDR3 loop spans 16 amino acids. The germline gives CDR1 MNHNS, CDR2 SASEGT. As DNA, the CDR3 is TGTGCCAGCAGTGAAGCCCTGGGACTTCCTACCTACGAGCAGTACTTC. This translates into CASSEALGLPTYEQYF.

The chain combines TRBV18 with TRBJ2-1; the D gene is possibly TRBD1 (5 bases). Germline assignment: CDR1 KGHSH and CDR2 LQKENI. The CDR3 has 16 amino acids. V lost 2 bases to trimming and J lost 3 bases, with 14 bases between them. The CDR3 nucleotides read TGTGCCAGCTCACCAGGGGCCGGAAGAGGCTACAATGAGCAGTTCTTC. Protein product: CASSPGAGRGYNEQFF.

This clone has a single count. The V and J genes are TRBV4-1 and TRBJ2-1; D may be TRBD2 (5 bases). This CDR3 spans 12 amino acids. V dropped 6 bases and J dropped 3 bases, with 6 bases sitting between them. Germline CDR1 is MGHRA and CDR2 is YSYEKL. The CDR3 DNA is TGCGCCAGCAGGGACTTCTACAATGAGCAGTTCTTC. This translates into CASRDFYNEQFF.

The chain combines TRBV19 with TRBJ1-3; perhaps TRBD1 as D (6 bases). The CDR3 consists of 17 residues. The germline V gene has CDR1 LNHDA and CDR2 SQIVND (reference sequence). The V and J ends lost 3 bases and 4 bases respectively, with 19 bases between them. Here the CDR3 reads CASSIQSQGPVGNTIYF. The CDR3 DNA reads as TGTGCCAGTAGTATCCAGTCTCAGGGGCCGGTCGGAAACACCATATATTTT.

V is TRBV6-5 and J is TRBJ1-6; D not resolved. V dropped 9 bases and J dropped 10 bases, with 16 bases sitting between them. Germline assignment: CDR1 MNHEY and CDR2 SVGAGI. The CDR3 contains 13 residues. The chain's CDR3 is CASTVTADSPLHF. DNA for the CDR3: TGTGCCAGTACAGTAACAGCAGACTCACCCCTCCACTTT.